The 27 T cell receptor beta chains below all came from one sample that was sequenced in a study of blood T cells in healthy people across ages. Together with a sample-barcoded 5' primer, a J-beta primer mix was included in a second PCR lasting roughly 6 to 12 cycles. TCRdb processed the 5' RACE reads anew with MiXCR; each CDR3 protein has one entry. The sample holds about 700,000 distinct CDR3 sequences, around 32% seen once. The sequenced sample consisted of blood. Receptors were obtained from a woman of 80 years or more in good health.

The gene calls are TRBV5-1 and TRBJ1-4; the match to TRBD1 covers 10 bases. The ends lost 7 bases at V and 8 bases at J; junction bases unmatched: 11. CDR1 is SGHRS, CDR2 YFSETQ, per germline. The CDR3 is made up of 15 amino acids. CDR3 DNA sequence: TGCGCCAGCGGGACAGGGGCCAGTGGGGAGGAAAAACTGTTTTTT. As protein: CASGTGASGEEKLFF.

With regard to this clonotype: The junction does not match germline at one end; this may be a read error. The chain is built from TRBV7-9 and TRBJ2-5, with 7 bases that match TRBD2. Germline V gene sequence: CDR1 SEHNR, CDR2 FQNEAQ (reference sequence). The CDR3 is made up of 14 amino acids. Here the CDR3 DNA reads TGCGCCAGCAGCGAGCAGCGGGGAACTAAGACCCAGTACTTC. It translates to CASSEQRGTKTQYF. Drawing the rest from reference TRBV7-9 and TRBJ2-5, the complete variable domain is DTGVSQNPRHKITKRGQNVTFRCDPISEHNRLYWYRQTLGQGPEFLTYFQNEAQLEKSRLLSDRFSAERPKGSFSTLEIQRTEQGDSAMYLCASSEQRGTKTQYFGPGTRLLVL.

There are a few counts of this clonotype. A much larger clonotype is one base distant, so this may be a read error. This chain connects TRBV29-1 to TRBJ1-2, with unresolved D. Germline assignment: CDR1 SQVTM and CDR2 ANQGSEA. This CDR3 contains 12 residues. CDR3 nucleotide sequence: TGCAGCGGTGAAGATCCCGGGGATGGCTACACCTTC. It codes for CSGEDPGDGYTF.

This clonotype was picked up many times. The CDR3 nucleotides are TGTGCCAGCAGTGAGGAGACAGGGCGTTACACCTTC. Its translation: CASSEETGRYTF. The gene calls are TRBV25-1 and TRBJ1-2, with TRBD1 matching over 7 bases. Per germline, CDR1 MGHDK and CDR2 SYGVNS. This CDR3 is 12 amino acids long. The trim removed 3 bases at V and 11 bases at J, leaving 6 bases unmatched.

This chain connects TRBV12-3 or TRBV12-4 to TRBJ2-7; the match to TRBD2 covers 9 bases. The trim removed 4 bases at V and 7 bases at J, leaving 8 bases unmatched. CDR3 size: 14 residues. The CDR3 sequence: CASSWGTSSKEQYF. CDR3 sequence (DNA): TGTGCCAGCAGTTGGGGGACTAGCTCGAAGGAGCAGTACTTC.

In its sample, this clonotype was seen many times. This chain connects TRBV12-3 or TRBV12-4 to TRBJ2-7; D is uncertain. V lost 2 bases to trimming and J lost 0 bases, with 8 bases between them. The CDR3 is made up of 14 amino acids. CDR3 in amino acids: CASSLLAASYEQYF. The CDR3 DNA is TGTGCCAGCAGTTTACTTGCAGCCTCCTACGAGCAGTACTTC.

This clonotype was seen at least ten times. The chain carries TRBV20-1 and TRBJ2-7; 13 nucleotides agree with TRBD2. The CDR3 is made up of 16 amino acids. In germline, CDR1 is DFQATT, CDR2 SNEGSKA (reference sequence). The trim removed 0 bases at V and 3 bases at J, leaving 5 bases unmatched. This CDR3 reads CSARDATSGRIYEQYF. As DNA, the CDR3 is TGCAGTGCTAGAGATGCGACTAGCGGGAGGATCTACGAGCAGTACTTC.

As concerns this clonotype: The junction departs from the called germline gene at one end, perhaps through a read error. The gene calls are TRBV6-6 and TRBJ1-6, with 7 bases that match TRBD1. The CDR3 runs 12 residues. CDR1 and CDR2 (germline): MNHNY, SVGAGI (reference sequence). The CDR3 nucleotides read TGTGTCAGCAGCCGACAGGGTTCACCCCTCCACTTT. Amino acid sequence: CVSSRQGSPLHF.

The table lists this clonotype with a count of one. The chain is built from TRBV2 and TRBJ1-1; D is unresolved. Per germline, CDR1 SNHLY and CDR2 FYNNEI. The V end lost 7 bases, the J end lost 6 bases, and 24 bases lay between the germline ends. The CDR3 sequence is 16 residues long. The DNA of the CDR3 is TGTGCCAGCACTTCCAGACTTGGTTCCCGAATCGCTGAAGCTTTCTTT. Translated: CASTSRLGSRIAEAFF.

The V call is TRBV4-3, the J call TRBJ1-5; D not certain. The V and J ends lost 0 bases and 6 bases respectively, with 15 bases between them. The CDR3 is 16 residues long. Germline-derived CDR1 and CDR2 are LGHNA and YSLEER. The CDR3 bases are TGCGCCAGCAGCCAAGATCTGGGAGGCCGAGGTCAGCCCCAGCATTTT. Amino acid sequence: CASSQDLGGRGQPQHF.

This clonotype was found many times. This CDR3 reads CAIEAPPGDTQYF. CDR3 nucleotide sequence: TGCGCCATCGAGGCCCCGCCCGGGGATACGCAGTATTTT. This sequence joins TRBV10-2 and TRBJ2-3; D uncertain. CDR1 and CDR2 from the germline V gene are WSHSY and SAAADI. Trimming cost V 10 bases and J 6 bases, with 17 bases left between them. The CDR3 runs to 13 residues.

This chain links TRBV4-1 with TRBJ2-5; D is uncertain. Germline CDR1 reads MGHRA; CDR2 reads YSYEKL. The length of the CDR3 is 15 residues. The V and J ends lost 0 bases and 5 bases respectively, with 13 bases between them. The CDR3 loop reads CASSQDERVRETQYF. CDR3 bases: TGCGCCAGCAGCCAAGATGAAAGGGTCCGGGAGACCCAGTACTTC.

Points on this clonotype: A much larger clone is a single base away; this may be a read error. The V call is TRBV7-9, the J call TRBJ1-4; 7 bases align to TRBD1. Germline V gives CDR1 SEHNR, CDR2 FQNEAQ (reference sequence). This CDR3 spans 14 amino acids. Trimming took 5 bases from V and 10 from J; bases not matched to a gene: 10. The CDR3 sequence: CASSPDRMDGKLFF. CDR3 nucleotide sequence: TGTGCCAGCAGCCCGGACAGGATGGATGGAAAACTGTTTTTT.

The gene calls are TRBV9 and TRBJ2-5, with 8 bases that match TRBD2. The CDR3 is made up of 15 amino acids. J was trimmed by 1 base and V by 2 bases; bases with no gene match: 4. CDR1 is SGDLS and CDR2 is YYNGEE in the germline V gene. The CDR3 loop is CASSVSGGVQETQYF. CDR3 sequence (DNA): TGTGCCAGCAGCGTGAGCGGGGGAGTCCAAGAGACCCAGTACTTC.

Concerning this clonotype: Since a much larger clone is just one base distant, this may be a read error. V is TRBV6-1 and J is TRBJ1-2; 10 bases agree with TRBD1. From germline, CDR1 is MNHNS and CDR2 SASEGT. The length of the CDR3 is 17 residues. V gave up 1 base and J gave up 3 bases; unmatched junction bases: 8. The CDR3: CASSEDVDRGDYYGYTF. The CDR3 DNA reads TGTGCCAGCAGTGAAGACGTGGACAGGGGGGATTACTATGGCTACACCTTC.

Ten or more counts support this clonotype. This chain connects TRBV6-2 or TRBV6-3 to TRBJ2-7; D ambiguous. Trimming cost V 5 bases and J 6 bases, with 11 bases left between them. Germline V CDR1 and CDR2: MNHEY, SVGEGT. The length of the CDR3 is 12 residues. Here the CDR3 reads CASSPPLGEQYF. Here the CDR3 DNA reads TGTGCCAGCAGTCCCCCCCTGGGCGAGCAGTACTTC.

A few counts support this clonotype. A much larger clone differs by one base, so this may be a read error. The chain is built from TRBV7-7 and TRBJ2-5, with TRBD1 matching 7 bases. CDR1 SSHAT and CDR2 FNYEAQ come from the germline V gene (reference sequence). The CDR3 is 15 amino acids. CDR3 sequence reads: CASSLDWDRQETQYF. CDR3 in DNA: TGTGCTAGCAGCTTAGACTGGGACAGACAAGAGACCCAGTACTTC.

This clonotype appeared many times. CDR3 in amino acids: CASSFTPGTGGETQYF. The CDR3 DNA reads as TGTGCCAGCAGCTTTACTCCCGGGACAGGGGGGGAGACCCAGTACTTC. The J gene is TRBJ2-5, the V gene TRBV7-8; the match to TRBD1 covers 11 bases. The CDR3 loop spans 16 amino acids. Trimming at V came to 3 bases and at J to 5 bases, leaving 8 bases not matched to a gene. Germline V gene sequence: CDR1 SGHVS, CDR2 FQNEAQ.

The sample holds a few counts of this clonotype. This chain joins TRBV18 and TRBJ2-1; TRBD2 is a possible D gene (6 bases). Between the trimmed V and J ends, which lost 1 base and 9 bases, there was a span of 10 bases. This CDR3 region has 13 residues. CDR1 is KGHSH and CDR2 is LQKENI in the germline V gene. CDR3 sequence reads: CASSPLRDSEQFF. CDR3 DNA: TGTGCCAGCTCACCACTGCGGGATTCTGAGCAGTTCTTC.

Note on this clonotype: One end of the junction fails to match germline, which may point to a read error. The chain combines TRBV12-3 or TRBV12-4 with TRBJ2-6; unclear D gene. The CDR3 sequence is 16 residues long. Here the CDR3 DNA reads TGTGTCAGCAGGTCGTACACAGTCTCTGGGGCCAACGTCCTGACTTTC. This encodes CVSRSYTVSGANVLTF.

This chain uses TRBV7-9 with TRBJ2-1; D is possibly TRBD1 or TRBD2 (5 bases each). V was shortened by 5 bases and J by 10 bases, with 18 bases between the two germline ends. Per germline, CDR1 SEHNR and CDR2 FQNEAQ (reference sequence). This CDR3 contains 14 residues. CDR3 loop: CASSGTLGAYEQFF. CDR3 DNA sequence: TGTGCCAGCAGCGGGACCCTCGGGGCCTACGAGCAGTTCTTC. Combining the CDR3 with reference TRBV7-9 and TRBJ2-1 gives the whole variable domain DTGVSQNPRHKITKRGQNVTFRCDPISEHNRLYWYRQTLGQGPEFLTYFQNEAQLEKSRLLSDRFSAERPKGSFSTLEIQRTEQGDSAMYLCASSGTLGAYEQFFGPGTRLTVL.

This clonotype was seen at least ten times. The genes are TRBV5-1 and TRBJ2-1; D gene unclear. CDR3 length: 17 amino acids. The V gene lost 7 bases and the J gene lost 5 bases, with 25 bases spanning the gap. Germline values: CDR1 SGHRS, CDR2 YFSETQ. The CDR3, as DNA: TGCGCCAGCGCCCCTCTCCGGACCTCCCCTAGGGACAATGAGCAGTTCTTC. Its protein product is CASAPLRTSPRDNEQFF.

The J gene is TRBJ2-5, the V gene TRBV20-1; 9 positions agree with TRBD2. The J call is in doubt because the DNA end fits TRBJ2-7 better. Germline CDR1 reads DFQATT; CDR2 reads SNEGSKA (reference sequence). This CDR3 spans 16 amino acids. This CDR3 reads CSARDGIAGALGEQYF. The CDR3 DNA is TGCAGTGCTAGAGATGGCATAGCGGGAGCCCTAGGCGAGCAGTACTTC.

The sample holds many counts of this clonotype. The V call is TRBV28, the J call TRBJ2-7; TRBD2 agrees at 8 bases. After removal of 6 bases from V and 2 bases from J, the junction contained 9 bases not matched to a gene. The germline gives CDR1 MDHEN, CDR2 SYDVKM. The CDR3 contains 15 residues. CDR3 sequence: CASSIRPLAAYEQYF. The CDR3, as DNA: TGTGCCAGCAGCATAAGACCACTAGCGGCCTACGAGCAGTACTTC.

This clonotype was detected ten times or more. V is TRBV6-1 and J is TRBJ1-6; 11 bases are shared with TRBD1. This CDR3 has 19 amino acids. Germline V lookup: CDR1 MNHNS, CDR2 SASEGT. The V and J ends lost 4 bases and 2 bases, in that order; junction bases with no gene match: 10. The CDR3 DNA follows: TGTGCCAGCAGTGCAATGGTGGGACAGGGGGGGACCTATAATTCACCCCTCCACTTT. Its protein is CASSAMVGQGGTYNSPLHF.

This clonotype has at least ten counts. This chain links TRBV19 with TRBJ1-1, with a tentative D call TRBD1 (6 bases). Germline V CDR1 and CDR2: LNHDA, SQIVND (reference sequence). Between the trimmed V and J ends, which lost 0 bases and 5 bases, there was a span of 16 bases. CDR3 length: 16 amino acids. CDR3 in amino acids: CASSIDAPRGFTEAFF. The CDR3 coding sequence is TGTGCCAGTAGTATAGATGCTCCCAGGGGTTTTACTGAAGCTTTCTTT.

This clonotype was counted at least ten times. The gene calls are TRBV29-1 and TRBJ1-2, with D uncertain. Germline CDR1 and CDR2: SQVTM and ANQGSEA. The CDR3 is made up of 12 amino acids. Trimming removed 6 bases at V and 5 bases at J, with 13 bases between. The CDR3 region has the DNA TGCAGCGTGGCAACTTGGAATTATGGCTACACCTTC. Its protein is CSVATWNYGYTF.